These 27 T cell receptor beta chains share one sample of origin, sequenced in a study of T cells in Graves' hyperthyroidism and ophthalmopathy. RNA transcripts served as the template for amplifying TCR beta CDR3 regions. HTBI primers drove first-round RT-PCR of the TCR CDR3. TCRdb passed the multiplex PCR reads through MiXCR, listing each CDR3 protein once. The data contain around 420,000 distinct CDR3 sequences, approximately 14% of them singletons. Sample: blood. The receptors were sampled from a woman between 18 and 30 years old with Graves' hyperthyroidism.

In its sample, this clonotype was seen a few times. The genes are TRBV27 and TRBJ1-2, with unresolved D. Germline V gives CDR1 MNHEY, CDR2 SMNVEV (reference sequence). This CDR3 spans 14 amino acids. Trimming took off 0 bases at V and 10 bases at J, with 15 bases between the two ends. The CDR3 loop is CASSLSMGAEAYTF. DNA of the CDR3: TGTGCCAGCAGTTTATCTATGGGAGCGGAAGCCTACACCTTC.

This clonotype was counted ten times or more. This chain joins TRBV5-1 and TRBJ2-7; D may be TRBD2 (6 bases). CDR1 and CDR2 from the germline V gene are SGHRS and YFSETQ. V was clipped by 3 bases and J by 1 base, with 11 bases between them. CDR3 size: 14 residues. CDR3 residues: CASSWRAGSYEQYF. CDR3 sequence (DNA): TGCGCCAGCAGCTGGCGGGCGGGATCCTACGAGCAGTACTTC.

This clonotype was recorded at least ten times. The chain joins TRBV9 to TRBJ1-1, with D possibly TRBD1 on 5 matching bases. The CDR3 totals 15 residues. Germline CDR1 reads SGDLS; CDR2 reads YYNGEE. Trimming took off 0 bases at V and 4 bases at J, with 13 bases between the two ends. DNA for the CDR3: TGTGCCAGCAGCGTAGCTTGGTCAGGGCTCACTGAAGCTTTCTTT. Residues: CASSVAWSGLTEAFF.

The chain uses TRBV6-2 or TRBV6-3 and TRBJ2-1, with D perhaps TRBD1 or TRBD2 (6 bases each). This CDR3 region has 16 residues. The V end was cut by 2 bases, the J end by 5 bases, with 16 bases between. Germline-derived CDR1 and CDR2 are MNHEY and SVGEGT. CDR3 DNA sequence: TGTGCCAGCAGTTACCCGGGGGCCGCTGCCCACAATGAGCAGTTCTTC. Its translation: CASSYPGAAAHNEQFF.

This clonotype was observed many times. V gene TRBV19 combines with J gene TRBJ1-2, with TRBD1 identical over 7 bases. CDR3 size: 16 residues. The germline gives CDR1 LNHDA, CDR2 SQIVND (reference sequence). Trimming cost V 7 bases and J 4 bases; bases outside gene matches: 15. CDR3 coding DNA: TGTGCCAGTACCCCTGCGCAGGGGGGAAGCGGCTATGGCTACACCTTC. Translating gives CASTPAQGGSGYGYTF.

The V and J genes are TRBV12-3 or TRBV12-4 and TRBJ1-5; perhaps TRBD1 as D (6 bases). This CDR3 is built from 18 residues. Trimming shortened V by 0 bases and J by 0 bases, and 15 bases separated the two germline ends. CDR3 in DNA: TGTGCCAGCAGTTTAGCGCTAACGGGGGCAGATAGCAATCAGCCCCAGCATTTT. This encodes CASSLALTGADSNQPQHF.

Ten or more counts support this clonotype. The rearrangement links TRBV6-1 to TRBJ2-2; TRBD1 aligns across 9 bases. The CDR3 runs to 18 residues. V shed 6 bases, J shed 4 bases, and the junction held 15 bases outside the gene matches. Germline V gene sequence: CDR1 MNHNS, CDR2 SASEGT. The CDR3 spells CASRVTGQGVPGTGELFF. CDR3 DNA: TGTGCCAGCAGAGTCACGGGACAGGGCGTCCCTGGCACCGGGGAGCTGTTTTTT.

This clonotype was recorded at least ten times. This chain uses TRBV19 with TRBJ1-2; D not resolved. Germline CDR1 and CDR2: LNHDA and SQIVND (reference sequence). V shed 7 bases and J shed 4 bases, with 16 bases lying between them. The CDR3 is made up of 14 amino acids. Here the CDR3 DNA reads TGTGCCAGTACCCGGGATCCCTCCCGCTATGGCTACACCTTC. Translated, it gives CASTRDPSRYGYTF.

In its sample, this clonotype was seen many times. The V call is TRBV9, the J call TRBJ2-3; the match to TRBD2 covers 8 bases. The length of the CDR3 is 15 residues. Trimming at V came to 3 bases and at J to 1 base, leaving 4 bases not matched to a gene. Germline values: CDR1 SGDLS, CDR2 YYNGEE. CDR3 residues: CASSESGRGTDTQYF. The CDR3 nucleotides read TGTGCCAGCAGCGAGAGCGGGAGAGGCACAGATACGCAGTATTTT.

This clonotype was observed many times. The chain couples TRBV20-1 to TRBJ2-3; 7 nucleotides line up with TRBD1. V dropped 6 bases and J dropped 2; count of bases not matched to a gene: 8. CDR1 DFQATT and CDR2 SNEGSKA come from the germline V gene (reference sequence). The CDR3 consists of 14 residues. The CDR3 region is CSAQPGTDTDTQYF. As DNA, the CDR3 is TGCAGTGCCCAACCCGGGACAGACACAGATACGCAGTATTTT.

This clonotype has ten or more counts. The chain carries TRBV18 and TRBJ1-5; possible D gene TRBD1, 5 bases. Trimming cost V 2 bases and J 4 bases, with 12 bases left between them. The CDR3 covers 15 residues. Per germline, CDR1 KGHSH and CDR2 LQKENI. In DNA, the CDR3 is TGTGCCAGCTCACCAGGGACGTTAACTAATCAGCCCCAGCATTTT. Its translation: CASSPGTLTNQPQHF.

This clonotype was detected ten times or more. The gene calls are TRBV5-1 and TRBJ2-2; D is undetermined. Germline-derived CDR1 and CDR2 are SGHRS and YFSETQ. The ends were cut back, 2 bases at V and 0 bases at J, with 8 bases in the middle. CDR3 length: 15 amino acids. The CDR3 region has the DNA TGCGCCAGCAGCTTTAACCTCGCGAACACCGGGGAGCTGTTTTTT. This gives the protein CASSFNLANTGELFF.

This clonotype showed up many times. This chain connects TRBV12-3 or TRBV12-4 to TRBJ2-7; the match to TRBD1 covers 9 bases. J gave up 2 bases and V 6 bases, and 5 bases lay outside the gene matches. The CDR3 length is 14 residues. The CDR3 DNA reads TGTGCCAGCAGCTTGGGGACAGGGACCTACGAGCAGTACTTC. Translating gives CASSLGTGTYEQYF.

The table lists this clonotype with many counts. The rearrangement links TRBV3-1 to TRBJ2-2; 10 bases fit TRBD1. V gave up 4 bases and J gave up 8 bases; unmatched junction bases: 7. The germline V gene encodes CDR1 LGHDT and CDR2 YNNKEL (reference sequence). The CDR3 is 15 residues long. CDR3 loop: CASSPHGQGGGELFF. The CDR3 DNA is TGTGCCAGCAGCCCCCATGGACAGGGGGGTGGGGAGCTGTTTTTT.

This clonotype was seen a few times. A read error may explain this, as a much larger clone is one base away. This sequence joins TRBV10-3 and TRBJ2-7; TRBD1 aligns across 9 bases. CDR1 is ENHRY and CDR2 is SYGVKD in the germline V gene. The CDR3 runs 15 residues. CDR3 in DNA: TGTGCCGTCAGTGAGCAAAACAGGGGGCTATACGAGCAGTACTTC. This sequence encodes CAVSEQNRGLYEQYF.

This clonotype has a count of ten or more. This chain uses TRBV3-1 with TRBJ1-1, with D perhaps matching TRBD1 (5 bases). The CDR3 runs to 13 residues. The V gene lost 4 bases and the J gene lost 8 bases, with 14 bases spanning the gap. The germline V gene has CDR1 LGHDT and CDR2 YNNKEL (reference sequence). The CDR3 nucleotides read TGTGCCAGCAGCCCCCTCGGGACGGACGAAGCTTTCTTT. Its translation is CASSPLGTDEAFF.

This clonotype appeared many times. Written as DNA, the CDR3 is TGCGCCAGCAGCCTACGGACTAGCGGGGGTAGCACAGATACGCAGTATTTT. This sequence encodes CASSLRTSGGSTDTQYF. This chain connects TRBV5-1 to TRBJ2-3, with 13 bases fitting TRBD2. The CDR3 runs 17 residues. Germline V gene data show CDR1 as SGHRS and CDR2 as YFSETQ. V lost 4 bases, J lost 0 bases, and 5 bases stayed unmatched.

This clonotype was seen many times. The chain joins TRBV6-6 to TRBJ2-5, with unresolved D. The CDR3 is 12 residues long. Deletions cut 2 bases from V and 9 bases from J, with 10 bases between. Germline CDR1 MNHNY, CDR2 SVGAGI (reference sequence). The CDR3: CASSYEAQAQYF. The CDR3 DNA sequence: TGTGCCAGCAGTTACGAAGCCCAGGCCCAGTACTTC.

J is TRBJ1-5 and V is TRBV10-3; D is possibly TRBD1 (6 bases). The CDR3 runs to 13 residues. Looked up from germline, CDR1 is ENHRY and CDR2 is SYGVKD. With 5 bases removed from V and 7 bases from J, the gap between germline ends came to 12 bases. CDR3 in DNA: TGTGCCATCAGTCTACAGGGAGGACAGCCCCAGCATTTT. Translated, it gives CAISLQGGQPQHF.

This clonotype was observed once. The V call is TRBV12-3 or TRBV12-4, the J call TRBJ1-1; 7 bases fit TRBD1. The CDR3 is 18 amino acids. With 8 bases clipped from V and 3 bases from J, the junction kept 21 bases outside the gene matches. This CDR3 is CASSSLGRGGMYYTEAFF. The DNA for the CDR3 is TGTGCCAGCTCCTCTCTGGGCAGGGGGGGGATGTACTACACTGAAGCTTTCTTT.

The chain joins TRBV9 to TRBJ1-4, with a weak D call TRBD1 (5 bases). Germline values: CDR1 SGDLS, CDR2 YYNGEE. With 0 bases removed from V and 7 bases from J, the gap between germline ends came to 10 bases. The CDR3 spans 14 residues. The CDR3 protein is CASSVGGGTEKLFF. Written as DNA, the CDR3 is TGTGCCAGCAGCGTAGGTGGGGGGACTGAAAAACTGTTTTTT.

This clonotype was counted ten times or more. This rearrangement joins TRBV5-1 to TRBJ1-5, with D possibly TRBD1 on 5 matching bases. Germline assignment: CDR1 SGHRS and CDR2 YFSETQ. Trimming stripped 7 bases from V and 0 bases from J, with 14 bases between. The CDR3 runs to 15 residues. The CDR3 DNA reads as TGCGCCAGCTACCTCGGGGGAGGTAGCAATCAGCCCCAGCATTTT. Translating it yields CASYLGGGSNQPQHF.

This clonotype was detected many times. The chain has TRBV6-1 and TRBJ2-7, with TRBD2 as a possible D gene (6 bases). This CDR3 has 15 amino acids. Trimming stripped 2 bases from V and 4 bases from J, with 15 bases between. Looked up from germline, CDR1 is MNHNS and CDR2 is SASEGT. The CDR3 nucleotides read TGTGCCAGCAGTGAATTCTTCCTCGGGGGTTACGAGCAGTACTTC. Translation: CASSEFFLGGYEQYF.

On this clonotype itself: This may be a read error: a much more frequent sequence differs by one nucleotide. The V and J genes are TRBV6-2 or TRBV6-3 and TRBJ2-5; 15 nucleotides line up with TRBD2. Losses at the gene ends were 5 bases for V and 1 base for J; bases not matched to a gene: 8. The germline CDR1 and CDR2 sequences are MNHEY and SVGEGT. This CDR3 spans 18 amino acids. CDR3 sequence reads: CASSHGGLAGGFQETQYF. CDR3 DNA sequence: TGTGCCAGCAGTCACGGGGGACTAGCGGGAGGCTTCCAAGAGACCCAGTACTTC.

This clonotype has ten or more counts. V and J are TRBV3-1 and TRBJ2-5, with TRBD2 identical over 8 bases. Germline loops: CDR1 LGHDT, CDR2 YNNKEL (reference sequence). The CDR3 runs 15 residues. V was clipped by 1 base and J by 7 bases; unmatched bases: 8. CDR3 region: CASSQGVASGSTQYF. The CDR3 DNA reads as TGTGCCAGCAGCCAAGGAGTAGCTAGCGGGTCGACCCAGTACTTC.

The chain carries TRBV7-3 and TRBJ1-5, with TRBD1 matching 10 bases. This CDR3 has 17 residues. Germline trimming cut 2 bases from V and 0 bases from J; bases unmatched to any gene: 4. Germline V gene sequence: CDR1 SGHTA, CDR2 FQGTGA. The DNA of the CDR3 is TGTGCCAGCAGCTTAGCAGGACAGGGGGGTAGCAATCAGCCCCAGCATTTT. As protein: CASSLAGQGGSNQPQHF.

This chain connects TRBV19 to TRBJ2-7; TRBD1 is a possible D gene (6 bases). Deletions cut 9 bases from V and 0 bases from J, with 15 bases between. CDR1 and CDR2 from the germline V gene are LNHDA and SQIVND (reference sequence). The CDR3 sequence is 14 residues long. DNA for the CDR3: TGTGCCAGCTCGGGGACATGGAGCTCCTACGAGCAGTACTTC. Its translation is CASSGTWSSYEQYF.